Listed below are T cell receptor beta chains from one sample, sequenced in a study of blood T cell repertoires in COVID-19. Sequenced by immunoSEQ multiplex PCR; TCRdb stores in-frame clones only, minus some. The sample gives fewer than 250,000 clones, 80% to 85% of which show up once; 5.5% to 7.5% is in the top ten. Material: PBMCs or T cells enriched from blood (not recorded which). The receptors originated from a middle-aged woman who had recovered from COVID-19. CDR3s include the opening cysteine and the closing phenylalanine or tryptophan. Fields, in order: V gene, CDR3 length, D gene, clone size, J gene, CDR3 DNA, CDR3 protein. The D gene is left open where the match is weak. Clone size, where shown, is once, few, many, or a class for clones that have expanded.

>TRBV2|13|-|-|TRBJ2-7
TGTGCCAGCAGTGTTCGGGTGGTTGGGGAGCAGTACTTC
CASSVRVVGEQYF
>TRBV21-1|20|-|-|TRBJ2-3
TGTGCCAGCAAGGGAGGAGGATACAGGACCAGGGCGAATCGGCGAGATACGCAGTATTTT
CASKGGGYRTRANRRDTQYF
>TRBV12-5|19|TRBD2|-|TRBJ2-3
TGTGCTAGTGGTTTGGTACTCCAGGGAGTTAGCGGGGGCACAGATACGCAGTATTTT
CASGLVLQGVSGGTDTQYF
>TRBV27|15|-|-|TRBJ1-2
TGTGCCAGCGGTAGAGGAGGTCAATTTAACTATGGCTACACCTTC
CASGRGGQFNYGYTF
>TRBV27|15|TRBD2|-|TRBJ2-1
TGTGCCAGCAGTAAAGGCGGGAGGTTGTACAATGAGCAGTTCTTC
CASSKGGRLYNEQFF
>TRBV5-4|15|-|-|TRBJ1-5
TGTGCCAGCAGCTTGGCGGGGGATAGCAATCAGCCCCAGCATTTT
CASSLAGDSNQPQHF
>TRBV27|14|-|-|TRBJ2-7
TGTGCCAGCAGACTTACTAGAGACTCCTACGAGCAGTACTTC
CASRLTRDSYEQYF
>TRBV9|14|TRBD1|-|TRBJ1-6
TGTGCCAGCAGCGTAAGACAGGGAGATTCACCCCTCCACTTT
CASSVRQGDSPLHF
>TRBV4-3|16|-|once|TRBJ1-5
TGCGCCAGCAGCCAAGGGCAGGGGTATGGCAATCAGCCCCAGCATTTT
CASSQGQGYGNQPQHF
>TRBV18|15|TRBD2|-|TRBJ2-3
TGTGCCAGCTCATCGGGAGGGAGGGGCACAGATACGCAGTATTTT
CASSSGGRGTDTQYF
>TRBV7-6|13|TRBD1|-|TRBJ1-2
TGTGCCAGCAGCTTAGGACAGGGAAGTGGCTACACCTTC
CASSLGQGSGYTF
>TRBV5-1|15|TRBD2|-|TRBJ2-7
TGCGCCAGCAGCTTGGGGACTAGCGGAACCTACGAGCAGTACTTC
CASSLGTSGTYEQYF
>TRBV28|13|TRBD2|-|TRBJ2-3
TGTGCCAGCAGACTAGCGGGAGAAGATACGCAGTATTTT
CASRLAGEDTQYF
>TRBV6-5|14|-|once|TRBJ1-2
TGTGCCAGCAGTATTCGCGTGGGCAACTATGGCTACACCTTC
CASSIRVGNYGYTF
>TRBV4-1|15|TRBD1|-|TRBJ2-7
TGCGCCAGCAGCCAGAGCCGGGACAGGGTATACGAGCAGTACTTC
CASSQSRDRVYEQYF
>TRBV4-3|13|TRBD2|-|TRBJ2-5
TGCGCCAGCAGCCCGGGACTAGCAGAGACCCAGTACTTC
CASSPGLAETQYF
>TRBV28|16|TRBD1|-|TRBJ1-1
TGTGCCAGCACCCCCCCCGGACAGGGAAGGTTGTGGGGAGCTTTCTTT
CASTPPGQGRLWGAFF
>TRBV10-1|13|-|-|TRBJ2-5
TGCGCCAGCAGTGCAGATACGCAAGAGACCCAGTACTTC
CASSADTQETQYF
>TRBV4-1|16|TRBD2|-|TRBJ2-3
TGCGCCAGCAGCCAAGAGGTAGCGGGAATCACAGATACGCAGTATTTT
CASSQEVAGITDTQYF
>TRBV10-3|20|TRBD2|-|TRBJ2-5
TGTGCCATCAGTGAGAGGCGGGCGGCTAGCGGGAGGGGGATTGGAGAGACCCAGTACTTC
CAISERRAASGRGIGETQYF
>TRBV5-4|12|-|-|TRBJ2-3
TGTGCCAGCAGCTTGGTCGCAGATACGCAGTATTTT
CASSLVADTQYF
>TRBV7-9|14|-|-|TRBJ2-1
TGTGCCAGCAGCTTAGGTTTGAGGGACAATGAGCAGTTCTTC
CASSLGLRDNEQFF
>TRBV5-6|12|-|many|TRBJ2-3
TGTGCCAGCAGCCTCAGCACAGATACGCAGTATTTT
CASSLSTDTQYF
>TRBV27|17|TRBD1|-|TRBJ2-1
TGTGCCAGCAGTTTATCTCTGGGACAGAGCTCCTACAATGAGCAGTTCTTC
CASSLSLGQSSYNEQFF
>TRBV4-1|16|TRBD1|-|TRBJ1-2
TGCGCCAGCAGCCAAGGGGCCGGGACAGGGGACTATGGCTACACCTTC
CASSQGAGTGDYGYTF
>TRBV19|15|TRBD1|-|TRBJ1-2
TGTGCCAGTAGCCCCCGGACAGGGGGGATATATGGCTACACCTTC
CASSPRTGGIYGYTF
>TRBV27|12|-|-|TRBJ2-5
TGTGCCAGCAGCGCACAAGTTGGGACCCAGTACTTC
CASSAQVGTQYF
>TRBV19|16|-|-|TRBJ2-7
TGTGCCAGTAGTACAACGACAGGCCTTCTTTGGTACGAGCAGTACTTC
CASSTTTGLLWYEQYF
>TRBV27|16|TRBD2|-|TRBJ2-3
TGTGCCAGCAGTTTGGTCCCCTCTAGCGGGGCAGATACGCAGTATTTT
CASSLVPSSGADTQYF